The 19 T cell receptor beta chains presented below share a single source sample, sequenced in a study of blood T cell repertoires in COVID-19. The assay was immunoSEQ multiplex PCR, and TCRdb's table has in-frame clones only and misses some. The table lists about 330,000 clones, around 89% of them singletons, with 3% to 4% in the top ten. The sample was peripheral blood. All receptors derive from a woman aged 45-59 years with active or convalescent COVID-19.

The rearrangement links TRBV5-5 to TRBJ1-1; TRBD1 is a possible D gene (6 bases). This CDR3 has 15 residues. From germline, CDR1 is SGHKS and CDR2 YYEKEE (reference sequence). V lost 4 bases and J lost 4, with 17 bases in between. The CDR3 sequence is CASSVEGERFTEAFF. The CDR3 coding sequence is TGTGCCAGCAGCGTTGAGGGGGAAAGGTTCACTGAAGCTTTCTTT.

This CDR3 is CASSLGSGAYEQYF. The CDR3 bases are TGTGCCAGCAGCTTAGGGAGCGGGGCCTACGAGCAGTACTTC. The V call is TRBV7-6, the J call TRBJ2-7, with 7 positions matching TRBD2. This CDR3 is built from 14 residues. Germline CDR1 is SGHVS and CDR2 is FNYEAQ. The junction had 2 bases not matched to a gene; V was cut back by 1 base and J by 2 bases.

The V call is TRBV28, the J call TRBJ2-7; 10 nucleotides line up with TRBD2. The CDR3 runs to 14 residues. The junction had 10 bases not matched to a gene; V was cut back by 7 bases and J by 7 bases. CDR1 and CDR2 (germline): MDHEN, SYDVKM. CDR3 coding DNA: TGTGCCAGCACTCCGCTAGCGGGAGTCGGTGAGCAGTACTTC. This sequence encodes CASTPLAGVGEQYF. Filled out from reference TRBV28 and TRBJ2-7, the complete variable domain reads DVKVTQSSRYLVKRTGEKVFLECVQDMDHENMFWYRQDPGLGLRLIYFSYDVKMKEKGDIPEGYSVSREKKERFSLILESASTNQTSMYLCASTPLAGVGEQYFGPGTRLTVT.

This clone was seen only once. CDR3: CASSLDRAEWTEAFF. The CDR3 DNA sequence: TGTGCCAGCAGCTTAGACAGGGCCGAATGGACTGAAGCTTTCTTT. The rearrangement uses TRBV7-2 and TRBJ1-1, with TRBD1 as a possible D gene (6 bases). The ends were cut back, 1 base at V and 5 bases at J, with 14 bases in the middle. The CDR3 extends over 15 amino acids. CDR1 SGHTA and CDR2 FQGNSA come from the germline V gene.

The V call is TRBV12-3 or TRBV12-4, the J call TRBJ2-2; D remains unclear. The CDR3 is made up of 13 amino acids. Trimming pared 6 bases from V and 4 bases from J, leaving 9 bases between. The CDR3 DNA follows: TGTGCCAGCAGCCTCCCCGGCACCGGGGAGCTGTTTTTT. Translating gives CASSLPGTGELFF.

The rearrangement joins TRBV29-1 to TRBJ1-2; D may be TRBD1 (6 bases). V lost 8 bases and J 7 bases, leaving 17 bases between the germline ends. The CDR3 spans 12 residues. CDR1 is SQVTM, CDR2 ANQGSEA, per germline. CDR3 nucleotide sequence: TGCAGCACCGCTCCAGGGGTTAGTGGCTACACCTTC. Translated, it gives CSTAPGVSGYTF.

This rearrangement joins TRBV7-9 to TRBJ2-7; tentatively, D is TRBD2 (6 bases). Germline CDR1 reads SEHNR; CDR2 reads FQNEAQ (reference sequence). V dropped 4 bases and J dropped 2 bases, with 9 bases sitting between them. This CDR3 spans 13 amino acids. CDR3 amino acids: CASSWDSTYEQYF. The CDR3 coding sequence is TGTGCCAGCAGCTGGGACTCGACCTACGAGCAGTACTTC. Drawing the rest from reference TRBV7-9 and TRBJ2-7, the complete variable domain is DTGVSQNPRHKITKRGQNVTFRCDPISEHNRLYWYRQTLGQGPEFLTYFQNEAQLEKSRLLSDRFSAERPKGSFSTLEIQRTEQGDSAMYLCASSWDSTYEQYFGPGTRLTVT.

This clone appeared once. The chain links TRBV30 to TRBJ2-7; D gene unclear. This CDR3 comprises 13 residues. Trimming shortened V by 1 base and J by 4 bases, and 11 bases separated the two germline ends. Germline lookup yields CDR1 GTSNPN and CDR2 SVGIG (reference sequence). The DNA of the CDR3 is TGTGCCTGGAGTGGTGCCGCGGTGTACGAGCAGTACTTC. As protein: CAWSGAAVYEQYF.

The chain has TRBV21-1 and TRBJ2-1; the table calls TRBD2, which could not be checked here. TRBV21-1 is given as a pseudogene. The CDR3 extends over 20 amino acids. The CDR3 DNA reads as TGTGCCAGCAGCAAAGAGTCGCTAGCGGGGGGCACGAGCTCCTACAATGAGCAGTTCTTC. It specifies CASSKESLAGGTSSYNEQFF.

The chain combines TRBV3-1 (or the pseudogene TRBV3-2) with TRBJ1-2; tentative D call: TRBD1 (6 bases). Germline CDR1 is LGHDT and CDR2 is YNNKEL (reference sequence). Trimming pared 7 bases from V and 4 bases from J, leaving 19 bases between. The CDR3 covers 15 residues. CDR3 sequence reads: CASTRSGAGVYGYTF. DNA of the CDR3: TGTGCCAGCACCCGGTCAGGGGCCGGGGTCTATGGCTACACCTTC.

The chain employs TRBV18 and TRBJ1-6; 9 bases fit TRBD1. The junction had 3 bases not matched to a gene; V was cut back by 2 bases and J by 7 bases. CDR1 and CDR2 (germline): KGHSH, LQKENI. This CDR3 region has 15 residues. In nucleotides, the CDR3 is TGTGCCAGCTCACCAAACGGACAGGGGAATTCACCCCTCCACTTT. Protein product: CASSPNGQGNSPLHF.

The CDR3 region is CASSQESGDTGELFF. CDR3 nucleotide sequence: TGTGCCAGCAGCCAAGAAAGCGGGGACACCGGGGAGCTGTTTTTT. V and J are TRBV4-2 and TRBJ2-2; 7 nucleotides align to TRBD2. The CDR3 totals 15 residues. The germline V gene has CDR1 LGHNA and CDR2 YNFKEQ. The V gene end was trimmed by 0 bases and the J gene end by 3 bases; junction bases not matched to a gene: 1.

The chain links TRBV29-1 to TRBJ2-7, with D tentatively TRBD1 (6 bases). CDR1 is SQVTM and CDR2 is ANQGSEA in the germline V gene. Trimming stripped 6 bases from V and 1 base from J, with 13 bases between. The CDR3 has 13 residues. As DNA, the CDR3 is TGCAGCGTGAGTGCCAGGGGATCCTACGAGCAGTACTTC. Protein product: CSVSARGSYEQYF.

J is TRBJ1-1 and V is TRBV7-3; D perhaps matches TRBD1 (6 bases). V lost 2 bases and J lost 0, with 10 bases in between. The CDR3 loop spans 15 amino acids. The germline gives CDR1 SGHTA, CDR2 FQGTGA. CDR3 bases: TGTGCCAGCAGCTTACTGGGACAAATGAACACTGAAGCTTTCTTT. Translated, it gives CASSLLGQMNTEAFF. Variable domain in full (rest from reference TRBV7-3 and TRBJ1-1): GAGVSQTPSNKVTEKGKYVELRCDPISGHTALYWYRQSLGQGPEFLIYFQGTGAADDSGLPNDRFFAVRPEGSVSTLKIQRTERGDSAVYLCASSLLGQMNTEAFFGQGTRLTVV.

The CDR3: CASSLAGETNTGELFF. CDR3 sequence (DNA): TGTGCCAGCAGCCTTGCCGGGGAGACGAACACCGGGGAGCTGTTTTTT. This sequence joins TRBV11-2 and TRBJ2-2; the D gene is possibly TRBD2 (5 bases). CDR3 length: 16 residues. Trimming cost V 5 bases and J 0 bases, with 13 bases left between them. CDR1 is SGHAT, CDR2 FQNNGV, per germline.

This sequence joins TRBV7-9 and TRBJ2-1; D possibly corresponds to TRBD2 (7 bases). CDR1 is SEHNR and CDR2 is FQNEAQ in the germline V gene (reference sequence). The CDR3 is 15 residues long. V lost 4 bases and J lost 6, with 16 bases in between. The CDR3, as DNA: TGTGCCAGCAGCTCCGCGGGGGCCGTAGGCAATGAGCAGTTCTTC. Protein: CASSSAGAVGNEQFF.

This clone came up a few times. V is TRBV7-3 and J is TRBJ2-5; D ambiguous. Germline CDR1 is SGHTA and CDR2 is FQGTGA. V was trimmed by 1 base and J by 2 bases, leaving 8 bases between them. This CDR3 region has 14 residues. DNA for the CDR3: TGTGCCAGCAGCTTAAGCGGCATGCAAGAGACCCAGTACTTC. It is translated as CASSLSGMQETQYF.

V and J are TRBV7-3 and TRBJ1-1; 7 bases are a match to TRBD1. CDR1 and CDR2 from the germline V gene are SGHTA and FQGTGA. Unmatched junction bases numbered 0, after V lost 4 bases and J lost 1 base. This CDR3 comprises 13 residues. The CDR3 sequence: CASSYRGNTEAFF. The CDR3 coding sequence is TGTGCCAGCAGCTACAGGGGGAACACTGAAGCTTTCTTT.

In its sample, this clone was seen a few times. The rearrangement uses TRBV7-3 and TRBJ2-3, with unresolved D. The V and J ends lost 4 bases and 4 bases respectively, with 15 bases between them. The CDR3 covers 15 residues. CDR1 is SGHTA, CDR2 FQGTGA, per germline. The CDR3 region is CASSSGSSAPDTQYF. CDR3 nucleotide sequence: TGTGCCAGCAGCTCCGGGTCAAGTGCCCCAGATACGCAGTATTTT.